The 6 T cell receptor beta chains listed next were all sequenced from one sample in a study of blood T cell repertoires in COVID-19. Data came from immunoSEQ multiplex PCR; TCRdb stores just in-frame clones and leaves some out. The sample has approximately 35,000 clones; about 80% are singletons. Sequencing was performed on peripheral blood. All receptors derive from a man older than 75 with acute or convalescent COVID-19.

CDR3 DNA sequence: TGTGCCAGCAGCTTAGTCAGACCCGAGGACTACTACGAGCAGTACTTC. This encodes CASSLVRPEDYYEQYF. The rearrangement links TRBV7-2 to TRBJ2-7, with TRBD2 as a possible D gene (6 bases). Germline CDR1 is SGHTA and CDR2 is FQGNSA. Trimming removed 1 base at V and 3 bases at J, with 16 bases between. There are 16 residues in the CDR3.

This chain links TRBV4-2 with TRBJ1-5; no clear D. The CDR3 is made up of 13 amino acids. Germline values: CDR1 LGHNA, CDR2 YNFKEQ. V was pared by 0 bases and J by 6 bases, with 6 bases between. CDR3 coding DNA: TGTGCCAGCAGCCAAGATCCAGGTCAGCCCCAGCATTTT. It codes for CASSQDPGQPQHF.

The genes are TRBV5-5 and TRBJ2-3; D gene ambiguous. Trimming stripped 0 bases from V and 5 bases from J, with 4 bases between. The germline CDR1 and CDR2 sequences are SGHKS and YYEKEE (reference sequence). The CDR3 loop spans 12 amino acids. The CDR3 DNA reads TGTGCCAGCAGCTTGGCCGGAGATACGCAGTATTTT. This encodes CASSLAGDTQYF.

The V gene is TRBV6-2 or TRBV6-3, the J gene TRBJ2-3; TRBD2 matches 7 bases. CDR3 length: 16 residues. V lost 2 bases and J lost 8; bases outside the gene matches: 13. Germline values: CDR1 MNHEY, CDR2 SVGEGT. CDR3 sequence (DNA): TGTGCCAGCAGTTACGGGCTAGCGGCCATAGGGCGTACGCAGTATTTT. It specifies CASSYGLAAIGRTQYF.

The chain links TRBV21-1 to TRBJ1-4. TRBV21-1 is given as a pseudogene. This CDR3 is 8 amino acids long. Here the CDR3 DNA reads TGTGCCTTGGGAGAACTGTTTTTT. This gives the protein CALGELFF.

The J gene is TRBJ2-7, the V gene TRBV4-1; D is perhaps TRBD2 (6 bases). V shed 0 bases and J shed 3 bases, with 15 bases lying between them. Germline CDR1 MGHRA, CDR2 YSYEKL. The CDR3 has 16 residues. Written as DNA, the CDR3 is TGCGCCAGCAGCCAAGATGGGGGGAGTTTTCTCTACGAGCAGTACTTC. Translating it yields CASSQDGGSFLYEQYF.